The present T cell receptor (beta chain) was sequenced within a study of T cells in Graves' hyperthyroidism and ophthalmopathy (dated by TCRdb to about 2019). Study-wide context: Peripheral blood samples were taken at the time of initial diagnosis, prior to any treatment. To identify TCR V-J signatures that set the groups apart, the researchers used a discovery cohort of 95 to 100 patients, made up of some 41 with Graves' ophthalmopathy and 57 with stable Graves' hyperthyroidism. An independent validation cohort of 18 to 20 hyperthyroidism patients and approximately 15 patients who later progressed to ophthalmopathy tested prospective prediction of ophthalmopathy. The 100 or so discovery patients were randomly split 7:3 into training and test sets. Thyroid tissue and blood T-cell repertoires from several Graves' hyperthyroidism patients were also compared in the study. After blood sampling, hyperthyroidism patients were treated with methimazole at a starting dose of 30 mg daily, and ophthalmopathy patients were treated with high-dose intravenous methylprednisolone. According to the paper, TCR Vbeta CDR3 sequencing was carried out on 135 peripheral blood samples, which came from approximately 41 ophthalmopathy, 75 or so hyperthyroidism and 17 progressor patients.

Here is what the overall study found, with its caveats: No statistical method was used to fix the sample size in advance, and group allocation was not hidden from the investigators. Blood samples also contained most of the expanded thyroid clonotypes (frequency above 0.001), which suggests that blood repertoires may reflect thyroid immune responses. In validation, the model predicted progression to ophthalmopathy with over 65% sensitivity and over 72% specificity, a median of about 6 months before onset. Ophthalmopathy was separated from stable hyperthyroidism by a 13 V-J signature model, with 87.88% sensitivity and roughly 84% specificity obtained in cross-validation and 80%/75% obtained in testing.

Ten or more counts support this clonotype. The antigen it recognizes is unknown. No much larger clone is present one base from it, and per-base qualities are unavailable. The TCR beta CDR3 regions were amplified from RNA transcripts. The first round of RT-PCR for the TCR CDR3 was performed with the HTBI primer set and the Qiagen OneStep RT-PCR kit. A second multiplex PCR round built the libraries, followed by size selection and purification. Sequencing of the libraries was done on an Illumina HiSeq2000 using paired-end 100 bp reads. On the study's bioinformatics: SOAPnuke was used to process the raw data, removing reads that contained adapters or uncalled bases, had a mean Phred below 15, or lacked an exact match to the constant primer or identifier. COPE v1.2.5 was used to merge the high-quality paired reads, and each unique nucleotide sequence was defined as a clonotype. MiTCR v1.1 was used to align clonotypes to the IMGT TRBV, TRBD and TRBJ reference segments. Only V-J combinations with frequency above 0.0001, covering 99.2% of repertoires, were analysed. A TCS score was defined as the ratio between F50 (clonal expansion) and ExV (chaos), using BLOSUM62-based TCRdist between CDR3 peptides within each V-J. Welch's t-statistics and random forest reduced 500 to 550 V-J features to 13, which were used in a naive Bayes classifier (R e1071). TCRdb reprocessed the public reads (quality trimming at Q25 with fastp, clone calling with MiXCR) and kept in-frame beta chains. When rows share a CDR3 protein, they turn into one entry using the most common DNA and genes. TCRdb's processing, not the study's, gives the V and J calls here. Present in this sample are around 690,000 distinct CDR3 sequences, about 18% of which were seen just once. In total, the top ten clones hold 15% to 18% of the sample.

Stable Graves' hyperthyroidism was defined as the absence of progression to ophthalmopathy over 18 months of follow-up. Hyperthyroidism patients were newly diagnosed, with disease duration under 2 months, and aged 18 to 65 years. Patients with uncontrolled infections, other autoimmune diseases, pregnancy or lactation were excluded. Diagnoses relied on clinical symptoms, serum thyroxine and TRAb, thyroid ultrasound and orbital computed tomography. PBMCs were separated from roughly 9.3 ml of fresh peripheral blood using Ficoll-Paque density gradient centrifugation. Trizol reagent was used to extract total RNA, and RNA quality was then checked on an Agilent 2100 Bioanalyzer. V loses 3 bases, J loses 0 bases, and the germline ends lie 9 bases apart. CDR1 and CDR2 are read off the germline V gene (reference sequence) as DFQATT and SNEGSKA. Counted from cysteine to phenylalanine, this CDR3 has 14 amino acids. CDR3 DNA is the only sequence kept; it has 42 bases, read in frame from the first base.

The V and J segments used are TRBV20-1 and TRBJ2-1; the D segment could be TRBD1, given 5 matching bases. This sequence originates from a man aged 45-65 years with Graves' hyperthyroidism. Sequencing was carried out using blood. CDR3 reads: CSARDTSSYNEQFF. The DNA is TGCAGTGCTAGGGACACGAGCTCCTACAATGAGCAGTTCTTC.